This TCR beta chain came from a study of blood T cell repertoires in COVID-19 (dated by TCRdb to 2018 to 2020). Concerning the study at large: Samples covering the acute and convalescent phases of COVID-19 were provided by collaborators in the United States, Italy and Spain. Deeply sampled blood TCRbeta repertoires from subjects exposed to, actively infected with, or recovered from COVID-19 were included in the dataset. The repertoires were made available in a free public database intended to serve as a resource for research on the immune response to SARS-CoV-2. HLA class I and class II types, where available, came from metadata supplied by the sample provider rather than from assay-based typing. The samples were drawn from two sources: the first 160 participants of the ongoing ImmuneRACE study, and 950 to 1,500 subjects contributed by 6 global collaborators. The material from the prospective study consisted of cDNA or gDNA derived from T cells, B-cell-depleted T cells, or PBMCs. A de-identified subject ID, COVID-19 status, age in years and sex were almost always included in the sample metadata.

Collaborating institutions collected whole blood in K2EDTA tubes following their own protocols. Collaborator samples were shipped for TCRbeta analysis as frozen whole blood, isolated PBMCs, or DNA extracted from either sample type. Based on the germline V gene, the CDR1 and CDR2 sequences are KGHDR and SFDVKD. Relative to germline, V is missing 7 bases and J is missing 6 bases, with 7 bases of the junction outside any gene match. From the cysteine up to the phenylalanine, the CDR3 has a length of 14 residues. Only the CDR3 DNA is retained, 42 bases long and in frame from the first base. Concerning this clone: The antigen it binds to is not known. Base qualities are not recorded, but no much larger clone differs from it by a single base.

The full study reports these points: The amount of clinical and demographic metadata varied by source and participant and was provided uncurated.

TCRbeta CDR3 regions were amplified from genomic DNA by means of the immunoSEQ Assay, a bias-controlled multiplex PCR. In the authors' own workflow: Nucleated cell counts per sample were estimated from amplification of reference gene primers within the assay. Sequence reads were collapsed and filtered to measure the absolute abundance of every unique TCRbeta CDR3 rearrangement. For each sample, productive Simpson clonality was calculated by taking the square root of Simpson's diversity index across productive rearrangements. What TCRdb holds here is the immuneACCESS table cut down to in-frame rearrangements. Part of the clones is not present; checked against another copy, under half of the missing clones reflect an unresolved V gene, and the others are unexplained. The DNA was the basis for D and trimming; V, J and clone size are from that table. The sample includes 200,000 to 250,000 clones, with 82% observed a single time. Around 3.5% of the sample goes to the ten largest clones.

The TCR originated in an elderly woman with acute or convalescent COVID-19. Input material: peripheral blood. The chain is assembled from TRBV24-1 and TRBJ2-2; 7 junctional bases match TRBD1. In nucleotide form, the sequence is TGTGCCACCAGGGCAGGGGGTAGCGCCGGGGAGCTGTTTTTT. Its protein product is CATRAGGSAGELFF.